The 19 T cell receptor beta chains in this list originate from one sample, sequenced in a study of identical twins. A single record per CDR3 protein comes from TCRdb applying MiXCR to the 5' RACE reads. The data hold under 500,000 distinct CDR3 sequences, with approximately 15% observed a single time. This sample also belongs to another study, concerning yellow fever vaccine responses in identical twins.

The source material was CD4+ T cells sorted from blood. The receptor set was obtained from a woman aged 18-35 years in good health.

In its sample, this clonotype was seen a few times. This chain uses TRBV11-2 with TRBJ2-1; 8 bases fit TRBD1. The V gene's germline CDR1 is SGHAT and CDR2 FQNNGV. This CDR3 has 17 residues. J was trimmed by 3 bases and V by 1 base; bases with no gene match: 8. CDR3: CASSLVFRDRYYNEQFF. The CDR3 DNA reads TGTGCCAGCAGCTTAGTCTTCCGGGACAGGTACTACAATGAGCAGTTCTTC.

This clonotype was observed a few times. The chain uses TRBV7-3 and TRBJ2-7; TRBD1 matches 7 bases. Germline V gene lookup returns CDR1 SGHTA and CDR2 FQGTGA. This CDR3 is built from 13 residues. V shed 5 bases, J shed 5 bases, and the junction held 6 bases outside the gene matches. The DNA of the CDR3 is TGTGCCAGCAGCCTAGACAGGGACCACGAGCAGTACTTC. It translates to CASSLDRDHEQYF.

The rearrangement links TRBV28 to TRBJ2-7; no reliable D call. Trimming took 3 bases from V and 3 from J, leaving 9 bases between them. Germline V gene data show CDR1 as MDHEN and CDR2 as SYDVKM. The CDR3 extends over 13 amino acids. CDR3 region: CASSLGWFYEQYF. The CDR3 DNA follows: TGTGCCAGCAGTTTGGGTTGGTTCTACGAGCAGTACTTC.

The chain carries TRBV7-2 and TRBJ2-7, with D tentatively TRBD2 (5 bases). With 5 bases removed from V and 4 bases from J, the gap between germline ends came to 15 bases. The CDR3 is 14 amino acids. CDR1 is SGHTA and CDR2 is FQGNSA in the germline V gene. The CDR3 DNA follows: TGTGCCAGCAGCGAAGGAGGTCCCGAATACGAGCAGTACTTC. Residues: CASSEGGPEYEQYF.

The sample holds a few counts of this clonotype. This sequence joins TRBV6-5 and TRBJ2-6; 8 bases align to TRBD1. The germline gives CDR1 MNHEY, CDR2 SVGAGI. There are 19 residues in the CDR3. J lost 0 bases, V lost 2 bases, and 9 bases had no gene match. The CDR3 region is CASSYVWWTGLSGANVLTF. CDR3 coding DNA: TGTGCCAGCAGTTACGTTTGGTGGACAGGGCTCTCTGGGGCCAACGTCCTGACTTTC.

This clonotype was counted only a few times. The chain combines TRBV18 with TRBJ2-3; weak D call: TRBD2 (6 bases). Looked up from germline, CDR1 is KGHSH and CDR2 is LQKENI. V lost 4 bases and J 5 bases, leaving 13 bases between the germline ends. CDR3 length equals 14 residues. CDR3 DNA: TGTGCCAGCTCACAGTTGGGGGGAATAGATACGCAGTATTTT. This encodes CASSQLGGIDTQYF.

This clonotype has ten or more counts. This sequence joins TRBV11-2 and TRBJ2-7, with D tentatively TRBD1 or TRBD2 (6 bases each). Per germline, CDR1 SGHAT and CDR2 FQNNGV. This CDR3 comprises 13 residues. V lost 4 bases to trimming and J lost 3 bases, with 10 bases between them. Here the CDR3 reads CASSSGAHYEQYF. In DNA form, the CDR3 reads TGTGCCAGCAGCTCGGGGGCGCACTACGAGCAGTACTTC.

The chain links TRBV3-1 to TRBJ2-7; D is perhaps TRBD1 or TRBD2 (5 bases each). The V end was cut by 4 bases, the J end by 4 bases, with 17 bases between. Germline assignment: CDR1 LGHDT and CDR2 YNNKEL (reference sequence). CDR3 length: 15 residues. The CDR3 reads CASSRRRQGLYEQYF. As DNA, the CDR3 is TGTGCCAGCAGCCGTCGGAGGCAGGGCCTTTACGAGCAGTACTTC.

The sample holds many counts of this clonotype. CDR3 protein: CASSQDQRSSSYNEQFF. The CDR3 DNA reads as TGCGCCAGCAGCCAAGATCAGCGGAGCAGCTCCTACAATGAGCAGTTCTTC. The chain combines TRBV4-3 with TRBJ2-1, with D possibly matching TRBD2 (5 bases). CDR1 is LGHNA and CDR2 is YSLEER in the germline V gene. Trimming removed 0 bases from V and 0 bases from J, with 12 bases in between. The length of the CDR3 is 17 residues.

This clonotype was detected once. The chain joins TRBV9 to TRBJ2-1, with 8 bases lining up with TRBD1. The V gene's germline CDR1 is SGDLS and CDR2 YYNGEE. The CDR3 extends over 18 amino acids. V lost 0 bases and J lost 6; bases outside the gene matches: 14. The CDR3 DNA is TGTGCCAGCAGCGTAGCCCTCAGGGGGCAGGGTGTCCCCAATGAGCAGTTCTTC. This encodes CASSVALRGQGVPNEQFF.

This clonotype was picked up a small number of times. V is TRBV6-2 or TRBV6-3 and J is TRBJ2-2; D remains ambiguous. The germline V gene has CDR1 MNHEY and CDR2 SVGEGT. The CDR3 extends over 15 amino acids. Trimming took off 7 bases at V and 0 bases at J, with 12 bases between the two ends. Here the CDR3 reads CASKVLVANTGELFF. Written as DNA, the CDR3 is TGTGCCAGCAAAGTGTTGGTCGCGAACACCGGGGAGCTGTTTTTT.

This clonotype was counted only a few times. The rearrangement uses TRBV7-9 and TRBJ1-5; D uncertain. CDR3 length: 15 residues. The germline V and J ends were trimmed by 1 base and 0 bases, with 7 bases remaining between them. CDR1 is SEHNR and CDR2 is FQNEAQ in the germline V gene (reference sequence). Here the CDR3 reads CASSLGTDSNQPQHF. The CDR3 DNA reads as TGTGCCAGCAGCTTAGGGACGGATAGCAATCAGCCCCAGCATTTT.

This clonotype was detected only a few times. V is TRBV20-1 and J is TRBJ2-2, with 12 bases aligning to TRBD2. The length of the CDR3 is 17 residues. With 5 bases clipped from V and 2 bases from J, the junction kept 9 bases outside the gene matches. The germline gives CDR1 DFQATT, CDR2 SNEGSKA (reference sequence). The CDR3 DNA reads TGCAGTGCTTTACCGGGACTAGCGGGCCGAAACACCGGGGAGCTGTTTTTT. Translating gives CSALPGLAGRNTGELFF.

This clonotype was seen many times. The CDR3: CASSLGRAPNTDTQYF. The CDR3 coding sequence is TGCGCCAGCAGCTTGGGACGGGCACCCAACACAGATACGCAGTATTTT. The chain joins TRBV5-1 to TRBJ2-3; D is unresolved. The CDR3 runs to 16 residues. V was cut by 0 bases and J by 2 bases, with 13 bases left in between. CDR1 is SGHRS, CDR2 YFSETQ, per germline.

This clonotype was detected a few times. The rearrangement joins TRBV3-1 to TRBJ2-2; D is uncertain. The V and J ends lost 1 base and 2 bases respectively, with 2 bases between them. The CDR3 covers 13 residues. Germline V gives CDR1 LGHDT, CDR2 YNNKEL (reference sequence). CDR3 DNA: TGTGCCAGCAGCCAAGTAAACACCGGGGAGCTGTTTTTT. Its translation: CASSQVNTGELFF.

CDR3 sequence (DNA): TGTGCCAGCAGTTCAAATAATTCACCCCTCCACTTT. Its protein is CASSSNNSPLHF. The V and J genes are TRBV12-3 or TRBV12-4 and TRBJ1-6, with unresolved D. The CDR3 has 12 amino acids. The V and J ends lost 4 bases and 5 bases respectively, with 3 bases between them.

This clonotype occurred a few times. The rearrangement links TRBV7-2 to TRBJ2-6, with D tentatively TRBD1 (6 bases). V was trimmed by 4 bases and J by 8 bases, leaving 18 bases between them. Looked up from germline, CDR1 is SGHTA and CDR2 is FQGNSA. This CDR3 is built from 16 residues. The CDR3 is CASSSLDRFPTNVLTF. In DNA form, the CDR3 reads TGTGCCAGCAGCTCCCTTGACAGGTTTCCGACCAACGTCCTGACTTTC.

The J gene is TRBJ2-1, the V gene TRBV11-3, with D possibly TRBD2 on 5 matching bases. Germline V lookup: CDR1 SGHNT, CDR2 YENEEA. The CDR3 spans 15 residues. Trimming took 3 bases from V and 2 from J, leaving 11 bases between them. The DNA for the CDR3 is TGTGCCAGCAGCTTCGAGGGAACAACCTACAATGAGCAGTTCTTC. This sequence encodes CASSFEGTTYNEQFF.

This clonotype showed up just a few times. The chain is built from TRBV14 and TRBJ2-5; 9 nucleotides agree with TRBD2. After removal of 1 base from V and 5 bases from J, the junction contained 11 bases not matched to a gene. This CDR3 contains 17 residues. CDR1 and CDR2 (germline): SGHDN, FVKESK. The CDR3 sequence: CASSQGLAGGPWETQYF. CDR3 sequence (DNA): TGTGCCAGCAGCCAAGGTTTGGCGGGGGGGCCGTGGGAGACCCAGTACTTC. The full variable domain, its missing parts supplied by reference TRBV14 and TRBJ2-5, is EAGVTQFPSHSVIEKGQTVTLRCDPISGHDNLYWYRRVMGKEIKFLLHFVKESKQDESGMPNNRFLAERTGGTYSTLKVQPAELEDSGVYFCASSQGLAGGPWETQYFGPGTRLLVL.